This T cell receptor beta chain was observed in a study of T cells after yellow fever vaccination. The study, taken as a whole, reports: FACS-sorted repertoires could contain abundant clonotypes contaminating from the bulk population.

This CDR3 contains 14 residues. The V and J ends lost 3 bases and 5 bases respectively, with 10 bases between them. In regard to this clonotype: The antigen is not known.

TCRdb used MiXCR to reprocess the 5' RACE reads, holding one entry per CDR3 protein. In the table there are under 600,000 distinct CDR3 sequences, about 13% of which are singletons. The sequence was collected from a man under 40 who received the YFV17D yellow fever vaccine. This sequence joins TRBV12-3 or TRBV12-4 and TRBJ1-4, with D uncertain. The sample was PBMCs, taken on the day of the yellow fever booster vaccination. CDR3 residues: CASSFKGGNEKLFF. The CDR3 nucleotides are TGTGCCAGCAGTTTCAAGGGTGGGAATGAAAAACTGTTTTTT.